The source of this T cell receptor (beta chain) is a study of spatial heterogeneity in lung cancer. Study details: On average, each unique TCR and UMI combination appeared more than ten times in raw reads.

Every cDNA TCR molecule received its own unique molecular identifier. MiXCR, applied by TCRdb to the 5' RACE reads, yields one record per CDR3 protein. The data contain just under 95,000 distinct CDR3 sequences, over 9.5% of them singletons. This clonotype was observed many times. Its antigen is unknown. Specified time point: sample taken at primary tumor resection. Sequencing of whole RNA from tumor, nontumor lung or frozen PBMC involved no sorting. The trim removed 0 bases at V and 4 bases at J, leaving 0 bases unmatched. Germline V lookup: CDR1 SEHNR, CDR2 FQNEAQ (reference sequence). The CDR3 sequence is 14 residues long. Notes on the study in general: Whereas they appeared in blood less at follow-up, ubiquitous expanded tumor TCRs appeared there more at resection.

The clonotype was recovered from a male donor with early-stage non-small cell lung cancer. This chain links TRBV7-9 with TRBJ1-1, with 9 bases identical to TRBD1. The sample here was PBMCs, taken at surgery. CDR3 DNA sequence: TGTGCCAGCAGCTTAGCGGGACAGGGCACTGAAGCTTTCTTT. It yields the protein CASSLAGQGTEAFF.